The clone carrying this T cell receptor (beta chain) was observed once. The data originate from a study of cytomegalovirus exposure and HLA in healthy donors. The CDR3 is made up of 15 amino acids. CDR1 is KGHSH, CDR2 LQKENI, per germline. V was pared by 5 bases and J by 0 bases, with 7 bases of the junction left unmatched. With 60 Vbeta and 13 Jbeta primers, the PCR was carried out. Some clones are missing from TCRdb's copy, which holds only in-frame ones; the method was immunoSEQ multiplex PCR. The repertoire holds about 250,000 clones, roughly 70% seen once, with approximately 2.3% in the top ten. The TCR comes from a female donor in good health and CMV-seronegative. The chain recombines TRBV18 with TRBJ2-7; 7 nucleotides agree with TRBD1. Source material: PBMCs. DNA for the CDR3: TGTGCCAGCTCAGTCACTAGGGACAGCTCCTACGAGCAGTACTTC. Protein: CASSVTRDSSYEQYF.